Shown below are 6 T cell receptor beta chains from a single sample sequenced in a study of CD8 T cells in ankylosing spondylitis (dated by TCRdb to between 2016 and 2019). The library was prepared using 5' RACE. The sample was run on an Illumina HiSeq 2500. TCRdb passed the public sequencing reads through fastp at Q25 and MiXCR, retaining productive beta sequences. For every CDR3 protein sequence, its rows merge into one entry that carries the most common genes and DNA. Recorded for this sample are about 320,000 distinct CDR3 sequences; 11% of them occurred a single time. 9.1% of the sample rests with the top ten. Sample: blood, either unsorted or a sorted T cell fraction (not recorded which). All receptors come from a female donor with ankylosing spondylitis or in good health (not recorded which).

This clonotype was seen repeatedly, ten times or more. The chain combines TRBV20-1 with TRBJ2-2; D is unresolved. Germline CDR1 is DFQATT and CDR2 is SNEGSKA (reference sequence). The ends were cut back, 3 bases at V and 3 bases at J, with 8 bases in the middle. The CDR3 covers 13 residues. CDR3 nucleotides: TGCAGTGCTAGGGCCGTGGACACCGGGGAGCTGTTTTTT. It specifies CSARAVDTGELFF.

In its sample, this clonotype was seen a few times. V usage is TRBV7-3 and J usage is TRBJ2-6, with 7 bases identical to TRBD1. Germline-derived CDR1 and CDR2 are SGHTA and FQGTGA. The ends lost 5 bases at V and 2 bases at J; junction bases unmatched: 3. The CDR3 spans 15 residues. CDR3 sequence reads: CASSPQGAGANVLTF. Here the CDR3 DNA reads TGTGCCAGCAGCCCGCAGGGGGCTGGGGCCAACGTCCTGACTTTC. The variable domain in full, completed from reference TRBV7-3 and TRBJ2-6, reads GAGVSQTPSNKVTEKGKYVELRCDPISGHTALYWYRQSLGQGPEFLIYFQGTGAADDSGLPNDRFFAVRPEGSVSTLKIQRTERGDSAVYLCASSPQGAGANVLTFGAGSRLTVL.

There are many counts of this clonotype. This chain connects TRBV20-1 to TRBJ1-1, with D perhaps matching TRBD1 (5 bases). Deletions cut 3 bases from V and 1 base from J, with 12 bases between. CDR3 length equals 14 residues. CDR1 is DFQATT and CDR2 is SNEGSKA in the germline V gene (reference sequence). The CDR3 DNA is TGCAGTGCTAGCCGGGGGAGTCGGAACACTGAAGCTTTCTTT. This translates into CSASRGSRNTEAFF.

A few counts support this clonotype. V usage is TRBV3-1 and J usage is TRBJ1-1; TRBD1 agrees at 9 bases. The CDR3 is 16 amino acids. Germline values: CDR1 LGHDT, CDR2 YNNKEL (reference sequence). Unmatched junction bases numbered 8, after V lost 1 base and J lost 5 bases. The CDR3 protein is CASSQAPGTGKTEAFF. In nucleotides, the CDR3 is TGTGCCAGCAGCCAAGCTCCCGGGACAGGGAAGACTGAAGCTTTCTTT.

This clonotype was seen at least ten times. The chain joins TRBV29-1 to TRBJ1-5; D possibly corresponds to TRBD1 (6 bases). V lost 4 bases, J lost 3 bases, and 10 bases lay in between. The CDR3 length is 13 residues. Germline V CDR1 and CDR2: SQVTM, ANQGSEA. CDR3 DNA: TGCAGCGTTGCGGACAGATCCAATCAGCCCCAGCATTTT. It is translated as CSVADRSNQPQHF.

This clonotype was counted many times. This rearrangement joins TRBV28 to TRBJ2-4, with D possibly TRBD1 on 5 matching bases. V lost 2 bases to trimming and J lost 7 bases, with 18 bases between them. The CDR3 is 16 amino acids. CDR1 is MDHEN, CDR2 SYDVKM, per germline. Here the CDR3 DNA reads TGTGCCAGCAGTTTAACGAGAGGACAAATCGGCAACATTCAGTACTTC. Protein sequence: CASSLTRGQIGNIQYF. Complete variable domain (other parts from reference TRBV28 and TRBJ2-4): DVKVTQSSRYLVKRTGEKVFLECVQDMDHENMFWYRQDPGLGLRLIYFSYDVKMKEKGDIPEGYSVSREKKERFSLILESASTNQTSMYLCASSLTRGQIGNIQYFGAGTRLSVL.